Listed here are 9 T cell receptor beta chains from one sample, sequenced in a study of cytomegalovirus exposure and HLA in healthy donors (dated by TCRdb to the late 2010s). The library was generated by the immunoSEQ multiplex PCR assay. The multiplex PCR relied on a mix of 60 forward primers for TCR Vbeta segments and 13 reverse primers for TCR Jbeta segments. The immuneACCESS repertoire file appears here via TCRdb, limited to in-frame rearrangements. These files lack a portion of the clones; in checked studies, under half of the deficit traces to unresolved V genes, and the cause of the others is not known. This sample comprises around 200,000 clones, over 65% of them detected only once. The ten biggest clones cover approximately 2.6% of the sample. Sequenced material: PBMCs. These receptor sequences come from an older woman in good health and CMV-seropositive.

The chain joins TRBV30 to TRBJ2-5; D may be TRBD2 (6 bases). The CDR3 totals 13 residues. CDR1 and CDR2 (germline): GTSNPN, SVGIG (reference sequence). Trimming cost V 1 base and J 1 base, with 7 bases left between them. CDR3 region: CAWSAGLQETQYF. CDR3 in DNA: TGTGCCTGGAGTGCGGGACTCCAAGAGACCCAGTACTTC. Using reference TRBV30 and TRBJ2-5 for the parts outside the CDR3, the full variable domain is SQTIHQWPATLVQPVGSPLSLECTVEGTSNPNLYWYRQAAGRGLQLLFYSVGIGQISSEVPQNLSASRPQDRQFILSSKKLLLSDSGFYLCAWSAGLQETQYFGPGTRLLVL.

The CDR3 nucleotides read TGTGCCAGCAGGCGGGACTCCCATAGCAATCAGCCCCAGCATTTT. Residues: CASRRDSHSNQPQHF. The rearrangement joins TRBV6-5 to TRBJ1-5; tentatively, D is TRBD1 (5 bases). Germline values: CDR1 MNHEY, CDR2 SVGAGI. With 6 bases removed from V and 0 bases from J, the gap between germline ends came to 12 bases. This CDR3 is 15 amino acids long.

J is TRBJ1-5 and V is TRBV6-1, with TRBD1 identical over 7 bases. The junction had 8 bases not matched to a gene; V was cut back by 6 bases and J by 3 bases. Germline CDR1 and CDR2: MNHNS and SASEGT. The CDR3 length is 15 residues. The CDR3: CASSQVGQNNQPQHF. DNA for the CDR3: TGTGCCAGCAGCCAAGTGGGACAGAACAATCAGCCCCAGCATTTT.

The gene calls are TRBV18 and TRBJ2-1; D ambiguous. Germline CDR1 is KGHSH and CDR2 is LQKENI. CDR3 size: 14 residues. V shed 3 bases and J shed 0 bases, with 6 bases lying between them. CDR3 DNA: TGTGCCAGCTCACCCCCAGGCTCCTACAATGAGCAGTTCTTC. It yields the protein CASSPPGSYNEQFF.

The table lists this clone with a count of one. This chain links TRBV28 with TRBJ2-7; 8 nucleotides line up with TRBD1. V shed 6 bases, J shed 6 bases, and the junction held 13 bases outside the gene matches. CDR1 is MDHEN, CDR2 SYDVKM, per germline. The CDR3 runs to 15 residues. CDR3 loop: CASRVRGQVLIEQYF. Written as DNA, the CDR3 is TGTGCCAGCAGAGTACGGGGACAGGTCTTGATCGAGCAGTACTTC.

This chain uses TRBV9 with TRBJ1-5; TRBD1 aligns across 7 bases. The CDR3 totals 17 residues. The trim removed 6 bases at V and 8 bases at J, leaving 20 bases unmatched. Germline V lookup: CDR1 SGDLS, CDR2 YYNGEE. For the CDR3, the DNA is TGTGCCAGCATCGGAGGGAAGGGGGCGAAGGGTGCGGAGCCCCAGCATTTT. Its protein product is CASIGGKGAKGAEPQHF.

The genes are TRBV27 and TRBJ1-2; D may be TRBD1 (6 bases). There are 15 residues in the CDR3. V shed 6 bases and J shed 6 bases, with 20 bases lying between them. Germline CDR1 reads MNHEY; CDR2 reads SMNVEV (reference sequence). CDR3 sequence: CASRRLAGAGDGYTF. DNA of the CDR3: TGTGCCAGCAGGCGCCTCGCGGGGGCAGGAGATGGCTACACCTTC.

This chain links TRBV6-1 with TRBJ1-1; the D is unclear. The CDR3 has 14 residues. The V end lost 8 bases, the J end lost 5 bases, and 18 bases lay between the germline ends. The germline V gene has CDR1 MNHNS and CDR2 SASEGT. CDR3 bases: TGTGCCAGCCTGGACGTAGGGAGAAATACTGAAGCTTTCTTT. Translating gives CASLDVGRNTEAFF.

The rearrangement links TRBV19 to TRBJ1-5; D ambiguous. The ends were cut back, 5 bases at V and 1 base at J, with 6 bases in the middle. The CDR3 runs 13 residues. The germline gives CDR1 LNHDA, CDR2 SQIVND (reference sequence). The CDR3 is CASSYGSNQPQHF. For the CDR3, the DNA is TGTGCCAGTAGTTACGGGAGCAATCAGCCCCAGCATTTT.